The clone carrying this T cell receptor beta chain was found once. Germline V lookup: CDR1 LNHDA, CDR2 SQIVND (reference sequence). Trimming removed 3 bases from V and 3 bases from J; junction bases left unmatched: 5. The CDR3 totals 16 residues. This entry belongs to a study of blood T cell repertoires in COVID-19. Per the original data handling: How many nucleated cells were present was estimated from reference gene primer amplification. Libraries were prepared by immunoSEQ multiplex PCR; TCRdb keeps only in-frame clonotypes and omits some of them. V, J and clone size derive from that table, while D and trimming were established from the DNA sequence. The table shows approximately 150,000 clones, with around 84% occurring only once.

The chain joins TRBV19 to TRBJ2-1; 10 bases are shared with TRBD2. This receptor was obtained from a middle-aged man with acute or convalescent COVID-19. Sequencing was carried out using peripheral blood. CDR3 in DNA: TGTGCCAGTAGTATCGGACTAGCGGAGAACTACAATGAGCAGTTCTTC. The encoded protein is CASSIGLAENYNEQFF.